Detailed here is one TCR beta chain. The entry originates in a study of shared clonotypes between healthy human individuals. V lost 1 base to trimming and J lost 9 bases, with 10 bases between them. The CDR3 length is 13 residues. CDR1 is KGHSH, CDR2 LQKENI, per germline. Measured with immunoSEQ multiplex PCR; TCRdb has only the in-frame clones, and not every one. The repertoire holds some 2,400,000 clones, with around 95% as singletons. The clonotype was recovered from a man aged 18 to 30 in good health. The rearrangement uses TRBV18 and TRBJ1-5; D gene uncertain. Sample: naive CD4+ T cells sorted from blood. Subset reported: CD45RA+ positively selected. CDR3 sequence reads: CASSPQGTAPQHF. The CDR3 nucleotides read TGTGCCAGCTCACCACAGGGAACCGCGCCCCAGCATTTT.